The 21 T cell receptor beta chains reported below all come from one sample, sequenced in a study of T cell responses to AZD1222 COVID-19 vaccine. TCRdb's table, derived via immunoSEQ multiplex PCR, lists solely in-frame clones and lacks some. The sample lists 120,000 or so clones; 84% were seen once. This specimen consisted of peripheral blood, obtained 28 days after the second AZD1222 dose. Receptors originate from an adult who received the AZD1222 COVID-19 vaccine.

The chain joins TRBV18 to TRBJ2-7, with 7 bases identical to TRBD1. Unmatched junction bases numbered 6, after V lost 6 bases and J lost 4 bases. The CDR3 contains 13 residues. Looked up from germline, CDR1 is KGHSH and CDR2 is LQKENI. CDR3: CASSDRNAYEQYF. In DNA form, the CDR3 reads TGTGCCAGCTCGGACAGGAACGCTTACGAGCAGTACTTC.

This rearrangement joins TRBV19 to TRBJ2-1; TRBD2 is a possible D gene (7 bases). Looked up from germline, CDR1 is LNHDA and CDR2 is SQIVND (reference sequence). The length of the CDR3 is 15 residues. Trimming cost V 7 bases and J 6 bases, with 19 bases left between them. The CDR3 spells CASTAFAAGANEQFF. In nucleotides, the CDR3 is TGTGCCAGTACCGCTTTCGCCGCGGGGGCCAATGAGCAGTTCTTC.

The count of this clone is one. The J gene is TRBJ2-7, the V gene TRBV6-5; 7 bases are shared with TRBD1. The CDR3 is made up of 15 amino acids. V shed 6 bases, J shed 3 bases, and the junction held 11 bases outside the gene matches. The V gene's germline CDR1 is MNHEY and CDR2 SVGAGI. DNA for the CDR3: TGTGCCAGCAGCCCCGACAGGGTTAGGGGCTACGAGCAGTACTTC. This translates into CASSPDRVRGYEQYF.

In DNA, the CDR3 is TGTGCCTGGAGTTCCAGATCAGACTACACCTTC. Amino acids: CAWSSRSDYTF. The gene calls are TRBV30 and TRBJ1-2; no firm D call. The CDR3 has 11 residues. CDR1 is GTSNPN, CDR2 SVGIG, per germline (reference sequence). V shed 2 bases and J shed 10 bases, with 11 bases lying between them.

V usage is TRBV6-5 and J usage is TRBJ1-1; 9 bases are shared with TRBD1. Germline CDR1 MNHEY, CDR2 SVGAGI. This CDR3 contains 13 residues. V gave up 5 bases and J gave up 4 bases; unmatched junction bases: 2. The CDR3 spells CASSPQGATEAFF. The CDR3 DNA is TGTGCCAGCAGTCCACAGGGGGCCACTGAAGCTTTCTTT.

The CDR3 DNA reads as TGTGCCTGGAACCCAGGGTCCTCCACAGATACGCAGTATTTT. Translated, it gives CAWNPGSSTDTQYF. V usage is TRBV30 and J usage is TRBJ2-3, with D perhaps TRBD1 (5 bases). The V and J ends lost 4 bases and 2 bases respectively, with 13 bases between them. Germline V gene data show CDR1 as GTSNPN and CDR2 as SVGIG (reference sequence). The CDR3 sequence is 14 residues long. The full variable domain, completed using reference TRBV30 and TRBJ2-3, is SQTIHQWPATLVQPVGSPLSLECTVEGTSNPNLYWYRQAAGRGLQLLFYSVGIGQISSEVPQNLSASRPQDRQFILSSKKLLLSDSGFYLCAWNPGSSTDTQYFGPGTRLTVL.

The chain combines TRBV7-2 with TRBJ1-2; D not resolved. The CDR3 is made up of 14 amino acids. Trimming pared 1 base from V and 4 bases from J, leaving 10 bases between. Germline loops: CDR1 SGHTA, CDR2 FQGNSA. The CDR3 bases are TGTGCCAGCAGCTTAGGGTTAGGGAGCTATGGCTACACCTTC. This translates into CASSLGLGSYGYTF. Supplemented by reference TRBV7-2 and TRBJ1-2, the full variable domain reads GAGVSQSPSNKVTEKGKDVELRCDPISGHTALYWYRQSLGQGLEFLIYFQGNSAPDKSGLPSDRFSAERTGGSVSTLTIQRTQQEDSAVYLCASSLGLGSYGYTFGSGTRLTVV.

The chain is built from TRBV27 and TRBJ1-1; D ambiguous. The length of the CDR3 is 13 residues. Looked up from germline, CDR1 is MNHEY and CDR2 is SMNVEV (reference sequence). Trimming took off 4 bases at V and 2 bases at J, with 8 bases between the two ends. This CDR3 is CASSWGVNTEAFF. The CDR3 nucleotides read TGTGCCAGCAGTTGGGGAGTTAACACTGAAGCTTTCTTT.

The count of this clone is one. The CDR3 protein is CASSPLGTYNEQFF. DNA of the CDR3: TGCGCCAGCAGTCCCCTCGGGACTTACAATGAGCAGTTCTTC. The chain couples TRBV23-1 to TRBJ2-1, with D possibly TRBD2 on 6 matching bases. TRBV23-1 counts as an open reading frame of uncertain function. The CDR3 extends over 14 amino acids. V was trimmed by 4 bases and J by 4 bases, leaving 11 bases between them.

This chain uses TRBV28 with TRBJ1-2; D is perhaps TRBD1 (5 bases). The CDR3 has 13 residues. The V gene's germline CDR1 is MDHEN and CDR2 SYDVKM. V was cut by 4 bases and J by 5 bases, with 11 bases left in between. The CDR3 DNA sequence: TGTGCCAGCAGTTGGGGACGGGCTTATGGCTACACCTTC. It is translated as CASSWGRAYGYTF.

The chain combines TRBV3-1 (or the pseudogene TRBV3-2) with TRBJ1-1; TRBD1 aligns across 11 bases. This CDR3 spans 13 amino acids. The germline CDR1 and CDR2 sequences are LGHDT and YNNKEL (reference sequence). With V trimmed by 1 base and J by 8 bases, 0 bases remained unmatched. The CDR3 is CASSQGTGGEAFF. CDR3 bases: TGTGCCAGCAGCCAAGGGACAGGGGGCGAAGCTTTCTTT.

The genes are TRBV2 and TRBJ2-2; tentatively, D is TRBD1 (6 bases). The CDR3 extends over 13 amino acids. Trimming cost V 7 bases and J 6 bases, with 12 bases left between them. Germline V gene data show CDR1 as SNHLY and CDR2 as FYNNEI. The DNA of the CDR3 is TGTGCCAGCATGTGGGCAGGGGCCGGGGAGCTGTTTTTT. This gives the protein CASMWAGAGELFF.

This clone has a single count. The chain joins TRBV4-1 to TRBJ1-3, with D perhaps TRBD1 (6 bases). V lost 2 bases, J lost 8 bases, and 16 bases lay in between. Looked up from germline, CDR1 is MGHRA and CDR2 is YSYEKL. The CDR3 has 15 residues. CDR3 in DNA: TGCGCCAGCAGCCAACGGGGGCAGGGTACAGACACCATATATTTT. It codes for CASSQRGQGTDTIYF.

J is TRBJ2-5 and V is TRBV7-2; 8 bases fit TRBD2. With V trimmed by 1 base and J by 6 bases, 10 bases remained unmatched. Germline CDR1 and CDR2: SGHTA and FQGNSA. CDR3 size: 16 residues. The CDR3, as DNA: TGTGCCAGCAGCTTAGAGGACGGGGGGGCCTTAAAGACCCAGTACTTC. Residues: CASSLEDGGALKTQYF.

This chain joins TRBV7-8 and TRBJ2-2; 7 nucleotides agree with TRBD1. Germline lookup yields CDR1 SGHVS and CDR2 FQNEAQ. V lost 5 bases to trimming and J lost 5 bases; unmatched junction nucleotides: 8. The CDR3 contains 15 residues. DNA of the CDR3: TGTGCCAGCAGCCCTAGACAGGGCGGAACCGGGGAGCTGTTTTTT. This translates into CASSPRQGGTGELFF.

The chain carries TRBV9 and TRBJ2-2; 7 nucleotides agree with TRBD1. Germline-derived CDR1 and CDR2 are SGDLS and YYNGEE. Trimming removed 3 bases from V and 4 bases from J; junction bases left unmatched: 6. The CDR3 spans 15 residues. CDR3 in amino acids: CASSATGVGTGELFF. Written as DNA, the CDR3 is TGTGCCAGCAGCGCAACAGGGGTGGGCACCGGGGAGCTGTTTTTT.

This rearrangement joins TRBV2 to TRBJ1-5, with TRBD1 matching 9 bases. V trimming: 7 bases; J trimming: 6 bases; junction bases outside the gene matches: 10. CDR1 is SNHLY and CDR2 is FYNNEI in the germline V gene. CDR3 size: 15 residues. CDR3 loop: CASKDTGGFSQPQHF. The CDR3 DNA follows: TGTGCCAGCAAAGATACAGGGGGCTTTAGTCAGCCCCAGCATTTT.

V is TRBV29-1 and J is TRBJ2-5; TRBD1 matches at 7 bases. With 6 bases clipped from V and 2 bases from J, the junction kept 6 bases outside the gene matches. CDR1 is SQVTM and CDR2 is ANQGSEA in the germline V gene. CDR3 size: 13 residues. CDR3 DNA: TGCAGCGTGGAAAGACAGGGACAAGAGACCCAGTACTTC. Translating it yields CSVERQGQETQYF.

V usage is TRBV9 and J usage is TRBJ1-5; a weak D match, TRBD1 (5 bases). This CDR3 region has 15 residues. Germline V lookup: CDR1 SGDLS, CDR2 YYNGEE. Trimming left V 2 bases short and J 8 bases short, with 17 bases between. Here the CDR3 reads CASSVRAAWGEPQHF. The CDR3 DNA follows: TGTGCCAGCAGCGTCAGGGCAGCCTGGGGGGAGCCCCAGCATTTT.

This clone has a handful of counts. The rearrangement joins TRBV10-2 to TRBJ1-5, with 7 bases identical to TRBD1. Trimming at V came to 2 bases and at J to 7 bases, leaving 5 bases not matched to a gene. The CDR3 spans 14 residues. CDR1 is WSHSY, CDR2 SAAADI, per germline. The CDR3 nucleotides are TGCGCCAGCAGTGAGCAGTCAGGGGGGCAGCCCCAGCATTTT. This translates into CASSEQSGGQPQHF.

The chain carries TRBV5-4 and TRBJ1-1; no clear D gene. V was pared by 6 bases and J by 2 bases, with 11 bases between. From germline, CDR1 is SGHNT and CDR2 YYREEE (reference sequence). The CDR3 extends over 13 amino acids. The CDR3 sequence: CASKGAENTEAFF. The CDR3 nucleotides read TGTGCCAGCAAGGGAGCGGAAAACACTGAAGCTTTCTTT.